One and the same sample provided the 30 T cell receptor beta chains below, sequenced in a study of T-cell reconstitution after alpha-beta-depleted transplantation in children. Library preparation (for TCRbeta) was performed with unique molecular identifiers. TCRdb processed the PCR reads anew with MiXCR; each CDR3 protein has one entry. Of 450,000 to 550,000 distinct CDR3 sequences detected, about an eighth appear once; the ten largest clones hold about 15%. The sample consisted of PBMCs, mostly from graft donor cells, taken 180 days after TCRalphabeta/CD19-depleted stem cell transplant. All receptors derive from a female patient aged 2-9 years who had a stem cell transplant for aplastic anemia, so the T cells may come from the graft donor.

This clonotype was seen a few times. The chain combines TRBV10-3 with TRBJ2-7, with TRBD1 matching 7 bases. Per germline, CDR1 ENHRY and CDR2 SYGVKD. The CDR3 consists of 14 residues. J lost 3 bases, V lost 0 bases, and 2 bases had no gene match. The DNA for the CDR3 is TGTGCCATCAGTGAGTCGAGGGGGCTCTACGAGCAGTACTTC. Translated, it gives CAISESRGLYEQYF.

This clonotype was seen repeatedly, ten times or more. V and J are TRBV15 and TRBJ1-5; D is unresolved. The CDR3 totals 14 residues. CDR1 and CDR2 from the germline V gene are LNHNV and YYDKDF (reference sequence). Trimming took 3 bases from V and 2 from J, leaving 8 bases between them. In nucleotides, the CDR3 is TGTGCCACCAGCAGCTACCGGGGCAATCAGCCCCAGCATTTT. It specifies CATSSYRGNQPQHF.

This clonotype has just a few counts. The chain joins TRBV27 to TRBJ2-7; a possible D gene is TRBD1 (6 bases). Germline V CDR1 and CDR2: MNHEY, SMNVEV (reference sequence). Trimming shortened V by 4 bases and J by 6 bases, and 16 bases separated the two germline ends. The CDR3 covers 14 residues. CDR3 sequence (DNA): TGTGCCAGCAGTTCCACCCCCGGCAGGGGCGAGCAGTACTTC. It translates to CASSSTPGRGEQYF.

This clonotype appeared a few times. The CDR3, as DNA: TGCAGTGTCCACAGGGGTGGCTACACCTTC. Translating gives CSVHRGGYTF. This chain links TRBV20-1 with TRBJ1-2; 7 bases map to TRBD1. V lost 7 bases to trimming and J lost 7 bases; unmatched junction nucleotides: 3. The CDR3 is 10 amino acids. Germline-derived CDR1 and CDR2 are DFQATT and SNEGSKA (reference sequence).

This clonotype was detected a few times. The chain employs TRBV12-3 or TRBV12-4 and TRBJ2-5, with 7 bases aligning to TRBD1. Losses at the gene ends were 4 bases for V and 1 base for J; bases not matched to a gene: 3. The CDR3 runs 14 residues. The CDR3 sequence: CASSWGTVQETQYF. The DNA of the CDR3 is TGTGCCAGCAGTTGGGGGACAGTCCAAGAGACCCAGTACTTC.

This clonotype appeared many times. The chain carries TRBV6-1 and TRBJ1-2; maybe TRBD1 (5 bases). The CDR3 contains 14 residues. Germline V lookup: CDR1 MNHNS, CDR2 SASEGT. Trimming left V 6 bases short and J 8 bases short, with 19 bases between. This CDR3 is CASRDTASGYGYTF. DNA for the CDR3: TGTGCCAGCAGGGACACGGCTAGTGGGTACGGCTACACCTTC.

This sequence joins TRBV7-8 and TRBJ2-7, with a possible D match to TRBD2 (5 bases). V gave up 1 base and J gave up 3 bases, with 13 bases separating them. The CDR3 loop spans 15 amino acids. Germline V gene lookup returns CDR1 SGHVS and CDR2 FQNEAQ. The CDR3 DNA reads TGTGCCAGCAGCTTAGTGACTACCCCCTTCTACGAGCAGTACGTC. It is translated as CASSLVTTPFYEQYV.

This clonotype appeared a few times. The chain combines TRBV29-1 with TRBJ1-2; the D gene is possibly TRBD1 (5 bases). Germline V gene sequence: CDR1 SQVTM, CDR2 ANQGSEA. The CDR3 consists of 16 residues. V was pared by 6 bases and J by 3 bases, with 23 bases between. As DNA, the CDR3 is TGCAGCGTGTCCCCGGGGGAAGGAAGGAACTACTATGGCTACACCTTC. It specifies CSVSPGEGRNYYGYTF.

This CDR3 reads CSASSGRASNEQFF. The CDR3 bases are TGCAGTGCTTCGAGCGGGAGGGCCTCCAATGAGCAGTTCTTC. The chain couples TRBV20-1 to TRBJ2-1; 10 bases fit TRBD2. Germline trimming cut 5 bases from V and 6 bases from J; bases unmatched to any gene: 7. The V gene's germline CDR1 is DFQATT and CDR2 SNEGSKA (reference sequence). The CDR3 covers 14 residues.

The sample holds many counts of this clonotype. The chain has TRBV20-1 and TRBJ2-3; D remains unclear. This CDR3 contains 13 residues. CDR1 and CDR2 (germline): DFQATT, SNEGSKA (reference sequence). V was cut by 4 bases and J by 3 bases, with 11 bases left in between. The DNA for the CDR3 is TGCAGTGCTACGAGAGACGGTACAGATACGCAGTATTTT. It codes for CSATRDGTDTQYF.

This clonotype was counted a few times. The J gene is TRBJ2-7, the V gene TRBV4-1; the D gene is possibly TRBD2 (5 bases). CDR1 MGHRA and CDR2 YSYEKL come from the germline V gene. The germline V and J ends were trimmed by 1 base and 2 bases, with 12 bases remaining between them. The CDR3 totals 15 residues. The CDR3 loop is CASSQGGRQTYEQYV. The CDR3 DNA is TGCGCCAGCAGCCAAGGAGGGCGGCAAACCTACGAGCAGTACGTC.

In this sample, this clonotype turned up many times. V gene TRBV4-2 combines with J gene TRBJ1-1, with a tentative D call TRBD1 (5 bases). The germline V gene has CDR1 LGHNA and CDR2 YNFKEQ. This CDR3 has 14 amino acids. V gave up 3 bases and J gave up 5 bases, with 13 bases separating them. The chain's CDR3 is CASSHRAVRTEAFF. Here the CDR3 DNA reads TGTGCCAGCAGCCACAGGGCAGTGAGAACTGAAGCTTTCTTT.

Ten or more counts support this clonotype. The CDR3 nucleotides are TGTGCCAGCAGCCAAGATGCCGCGGGGGGCTCCTACGAGCAGTACTTC. Its translation is CASSQDAAGGSYEQYF. The V call is TRBV4-2, the J call TRBJ2-7; 8 bases fit TRBD2. CDR1 and CDR2 (germline): LGHNA, YNFKEQ. V lost 0 bases and J lost 0; bases outside the gene matches: 4. CDR3 size: 16 residues.

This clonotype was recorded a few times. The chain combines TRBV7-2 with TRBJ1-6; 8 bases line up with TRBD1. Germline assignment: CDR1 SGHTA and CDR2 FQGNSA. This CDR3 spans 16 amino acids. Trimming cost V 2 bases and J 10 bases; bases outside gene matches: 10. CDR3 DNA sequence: TGTGCCAGCAGCTTAACCGGACAGGGAAGAAGGTCACCCCTCCACTTT. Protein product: CASSLTGQGRRSPLHF.

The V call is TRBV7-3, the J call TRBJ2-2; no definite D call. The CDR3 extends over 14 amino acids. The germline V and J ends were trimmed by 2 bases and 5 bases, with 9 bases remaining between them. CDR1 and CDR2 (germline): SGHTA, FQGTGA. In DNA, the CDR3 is TGTGCCAGCAGCTTAGGCGTGACTACCGGGGAGCTGTTTTTT. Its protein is CASSLGVTTGELFF.

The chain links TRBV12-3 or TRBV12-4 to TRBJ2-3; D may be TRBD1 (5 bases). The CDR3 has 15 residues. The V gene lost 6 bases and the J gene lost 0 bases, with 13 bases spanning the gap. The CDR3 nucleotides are TGTGCCAGCAGCCAGGTGACAGCTAGCACAGATACGCAGTATTTT. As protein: CASSQVTASTDTQYF.

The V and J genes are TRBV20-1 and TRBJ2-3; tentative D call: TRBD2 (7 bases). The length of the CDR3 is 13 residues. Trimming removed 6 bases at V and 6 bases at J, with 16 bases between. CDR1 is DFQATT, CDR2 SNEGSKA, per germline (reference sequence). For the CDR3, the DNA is TGCAGTGCGACAAGGGGGGGTGGGGATACGCAGTATTTT. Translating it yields CSATRGGGDTQYF.

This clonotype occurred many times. CDR3 sequence reads: CASSMNRVGEQFF. In DNA form, the CDR3 reads TGTGCCAGCAGTATGAACAGGGTAGGTGAGCAGTTCTTC. V gene TRBV6-1 combines with J gene TRBJ2-1, with D possibly TRBD1 on 6 matching bases. This CDR3 region has 13 residues. V was shortened by 5 bases and J by 9 bases, with 14 bases between the two germline ends. Germline-derived CDR1 and CDR2 are MNHNS and SASEGT.

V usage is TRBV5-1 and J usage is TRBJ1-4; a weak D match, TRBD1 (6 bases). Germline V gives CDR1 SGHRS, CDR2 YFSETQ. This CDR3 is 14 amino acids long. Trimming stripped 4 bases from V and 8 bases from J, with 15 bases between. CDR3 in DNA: TGCGCCAGCAGCAACGGACAGCCGAGGGAAAAACTGTTTTTT. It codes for CASSNGQPREKLFF.

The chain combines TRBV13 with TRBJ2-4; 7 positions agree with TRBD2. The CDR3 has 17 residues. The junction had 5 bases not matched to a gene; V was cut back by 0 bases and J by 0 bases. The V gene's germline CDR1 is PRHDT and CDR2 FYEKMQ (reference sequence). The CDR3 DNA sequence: TGTGCCAGCAGCTTAGGAGGGCTAGCGGTAGCCAAAAACATTCAGTACTTC. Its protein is CASSLGGLAVAKNIQYF.

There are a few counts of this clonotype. The DNA for the CDR3 is TGCAGTGCTTTGGACAGGGGCAATGAGCAGTTCTTC. This gives the protein CSALDRGNEQFF. The chain couples TRBV20-1 to TRBJ2-1; TRBD1 matches 9 bases. J lost 6 bases, V lost 5 bases, and 2 bases had no gene match. Germline V gene lookup returns CDR1 DFQATT and CDR2 SNEGSKA (reference sequence). This CDR3 contains 12 residues.

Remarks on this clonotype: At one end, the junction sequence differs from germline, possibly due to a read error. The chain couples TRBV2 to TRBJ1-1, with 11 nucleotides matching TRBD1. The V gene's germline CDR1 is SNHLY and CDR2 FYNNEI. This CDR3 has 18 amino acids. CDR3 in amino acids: CASNEWTGGRNVNTEAFF. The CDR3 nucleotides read TGTGCCAGCAATGAATGGACAGGGGGCCGGAACGTGAACACTGAAGCTTTCTTT.

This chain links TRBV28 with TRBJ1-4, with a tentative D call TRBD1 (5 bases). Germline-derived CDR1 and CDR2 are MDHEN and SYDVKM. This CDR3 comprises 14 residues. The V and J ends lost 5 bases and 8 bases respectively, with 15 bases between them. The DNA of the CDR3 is TGTGCCAGCAGTAGAGGACATTTCTCAGAAAAACTGTTTTTT. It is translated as CASSRGHFSEKLFF.

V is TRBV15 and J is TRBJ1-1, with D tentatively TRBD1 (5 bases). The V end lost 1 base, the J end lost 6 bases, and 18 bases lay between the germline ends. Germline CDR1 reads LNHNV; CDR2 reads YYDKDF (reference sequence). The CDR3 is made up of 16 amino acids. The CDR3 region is CATSRVNKRGSPEAFF. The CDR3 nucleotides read TGTGCCACCAGCAGAGTCAATAAGAGGGGAAGTCCTGAAGCTTTCTTT.

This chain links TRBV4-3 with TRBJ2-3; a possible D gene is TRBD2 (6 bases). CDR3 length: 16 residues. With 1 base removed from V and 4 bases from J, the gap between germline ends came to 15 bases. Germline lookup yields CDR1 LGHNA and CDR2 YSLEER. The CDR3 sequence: CASSQVRDWLPDTQYF. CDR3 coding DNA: TGCGCCAGCAGCCAAGTCCGGGACTGGCTCCCAGATACGCAGTATTTT.

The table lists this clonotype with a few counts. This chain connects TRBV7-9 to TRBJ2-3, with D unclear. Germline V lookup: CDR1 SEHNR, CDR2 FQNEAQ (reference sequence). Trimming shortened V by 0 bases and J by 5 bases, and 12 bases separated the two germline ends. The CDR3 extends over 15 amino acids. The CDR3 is CASSLAIQLKDTQYF. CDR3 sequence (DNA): TGTGCCAGCAGCTTAGCTATACAGCTCAAAGATACGCAGTATTTT.

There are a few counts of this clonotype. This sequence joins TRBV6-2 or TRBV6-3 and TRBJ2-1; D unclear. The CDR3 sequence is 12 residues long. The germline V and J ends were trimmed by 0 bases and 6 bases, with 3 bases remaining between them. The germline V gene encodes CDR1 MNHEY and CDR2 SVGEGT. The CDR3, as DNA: TGTGCCAGCAGTTACTCGTTCAATGAGCAGTTCTTC. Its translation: CASSYSFNEQFF.

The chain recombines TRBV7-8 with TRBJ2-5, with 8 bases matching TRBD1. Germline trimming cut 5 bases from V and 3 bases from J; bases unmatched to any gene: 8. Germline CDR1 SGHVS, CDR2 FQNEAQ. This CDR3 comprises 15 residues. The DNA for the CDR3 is TGTGCCAGCAGCCCCTTTGCAGGGGGCAAAGAGACCCAGTACTTC. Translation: CASSPFAGGKETQYF.

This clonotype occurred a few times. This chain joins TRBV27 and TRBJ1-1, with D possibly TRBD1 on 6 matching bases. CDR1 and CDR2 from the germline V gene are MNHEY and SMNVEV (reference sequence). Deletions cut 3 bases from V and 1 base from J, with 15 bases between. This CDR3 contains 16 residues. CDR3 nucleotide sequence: TGTGCCAGCAGTTTCCAAACAGGGTTCCCGAACACTGAAGCTTTCTTT. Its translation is CASSFQTGFPNTEAFF.

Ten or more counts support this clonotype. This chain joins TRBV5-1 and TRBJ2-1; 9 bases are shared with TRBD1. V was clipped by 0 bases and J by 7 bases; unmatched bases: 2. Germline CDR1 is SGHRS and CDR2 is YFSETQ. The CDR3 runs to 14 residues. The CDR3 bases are TGCGCCAGCAGCTTGGGACAGGGGGAGAATGAGCAGTTCTTC. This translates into CASSLGQGENEQFF.